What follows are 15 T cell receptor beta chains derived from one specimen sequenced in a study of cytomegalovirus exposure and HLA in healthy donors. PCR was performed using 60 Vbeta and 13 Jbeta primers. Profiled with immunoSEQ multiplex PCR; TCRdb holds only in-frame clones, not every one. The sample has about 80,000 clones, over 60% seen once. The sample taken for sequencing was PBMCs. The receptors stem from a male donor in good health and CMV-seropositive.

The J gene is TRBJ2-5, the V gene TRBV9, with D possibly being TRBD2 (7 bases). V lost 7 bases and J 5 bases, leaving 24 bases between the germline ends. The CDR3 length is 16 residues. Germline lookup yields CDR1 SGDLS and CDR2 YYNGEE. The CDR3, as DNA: TGTGCCAGCTCAACGGCGGGGGCGCCAGGAGGGGAGACCCAGTACTTC. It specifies CASSTAGAPGGETQYF.

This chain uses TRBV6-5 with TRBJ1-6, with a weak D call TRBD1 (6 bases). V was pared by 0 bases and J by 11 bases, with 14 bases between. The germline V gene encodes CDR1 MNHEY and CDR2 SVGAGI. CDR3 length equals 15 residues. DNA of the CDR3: TGTGCCAGCAGTTACTCTGAGTTCAGGGGTCCACCCCTCCACTTT. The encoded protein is CASSYSEFRGPPLHF.

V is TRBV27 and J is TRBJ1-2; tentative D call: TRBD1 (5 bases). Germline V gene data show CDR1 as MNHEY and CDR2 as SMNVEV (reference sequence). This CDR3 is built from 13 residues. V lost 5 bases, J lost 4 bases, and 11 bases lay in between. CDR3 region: CASSLGGLYGYTF. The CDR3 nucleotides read TGTGCCAGCAGTCTCGGGGGACTCTATGGCTACACCTTC.

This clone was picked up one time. The CDR3 DNA reads TGTGCCAGCAGCTGGGACAGGGACGGCGAAGCTTTCTTT. Translated: CASSWDRDGEAFF. V gene TRBV7-2 combines with J gene TRBJ1-1, with 9 bases identical to TRBD1. Germline values: CDR1 SGHTA, CDR2 FQGNSA. The CDR3 is 13 amino acids. With 4 bases clipped from V and 8 bases from J, the junction kept 5 bases outside the gene matches.

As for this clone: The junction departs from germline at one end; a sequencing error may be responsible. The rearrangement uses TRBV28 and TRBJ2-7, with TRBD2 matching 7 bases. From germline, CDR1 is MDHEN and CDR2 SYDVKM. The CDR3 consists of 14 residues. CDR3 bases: TGTGCCAGCAGCCCAGGGCGGCTAGCGGAGAGCCTACGTTTC. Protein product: CASSPGRLAESLRF.

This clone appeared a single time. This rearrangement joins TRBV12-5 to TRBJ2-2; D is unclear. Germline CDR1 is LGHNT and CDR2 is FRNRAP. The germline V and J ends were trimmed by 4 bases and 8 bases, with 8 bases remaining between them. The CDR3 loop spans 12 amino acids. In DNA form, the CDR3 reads TGTGCTAGTGGTTCCCCCTCGGGGGAGCTGTTTTTT. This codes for CASGSPSGELFF.

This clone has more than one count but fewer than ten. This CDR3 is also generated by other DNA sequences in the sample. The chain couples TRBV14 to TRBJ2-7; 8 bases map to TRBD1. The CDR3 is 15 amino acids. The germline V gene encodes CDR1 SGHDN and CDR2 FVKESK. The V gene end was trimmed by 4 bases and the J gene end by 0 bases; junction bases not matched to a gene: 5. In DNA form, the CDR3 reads TGTGCCAGCAGCCTCCGACAGGGGCGCTCCTACGAGCAGTACTTC. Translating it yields CASSLRQGRSYEQYF. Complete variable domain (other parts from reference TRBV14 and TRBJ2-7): EAGVTQFPSHSVIEKGQTVTLRCDPISGHDNLYWYRRVMGKEIKFLLHFVKESKQDESGMPNNRFLAERTGGTYSTLKVQPAELEDSGVYFCASSLRQGRSYEQYFGPGTRLTVT.

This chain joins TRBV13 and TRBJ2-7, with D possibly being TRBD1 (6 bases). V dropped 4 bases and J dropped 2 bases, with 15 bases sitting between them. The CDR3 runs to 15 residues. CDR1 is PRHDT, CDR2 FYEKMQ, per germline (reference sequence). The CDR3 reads CASSYNDRTTYEQYF. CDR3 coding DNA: TGTGCCAGCAGCTACAACGACAGGACAACCTACGAGCAGTACTTC.

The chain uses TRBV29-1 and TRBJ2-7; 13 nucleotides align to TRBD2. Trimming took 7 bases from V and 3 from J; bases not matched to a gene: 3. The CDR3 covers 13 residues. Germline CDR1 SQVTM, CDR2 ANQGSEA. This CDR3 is CSAGTSGIYEQYF. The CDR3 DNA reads TGCAGCGCTGGGACTAGCGGGATCTACGAGCAGTACTTC.

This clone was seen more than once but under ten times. CDR3 region: CASSVQESYEQYF. The CDR3 DNA reads TGTGCCAGCAGTGTGCAGGAATCCTACGAGCAGTACTTC. The V call is TRBV6-4, the J call TRBJ2-7; D unresolved. Per germline, CDR1 MRHNA and CDR2 SNTAGT. The CDR3 loop spans 13 amino acids. The V gene lost 4 bases and the J gene lost 1 base, with 8 bases spanning the gap.

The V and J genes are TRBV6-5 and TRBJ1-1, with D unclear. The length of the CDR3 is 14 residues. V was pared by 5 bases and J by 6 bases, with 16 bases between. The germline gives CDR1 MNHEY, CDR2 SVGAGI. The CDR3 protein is CASSPIHWGAEAFF. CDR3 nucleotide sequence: TGTGCCAGCAGTCCAATCCATTGGGGAGCTGAAGCTTTCTTT.

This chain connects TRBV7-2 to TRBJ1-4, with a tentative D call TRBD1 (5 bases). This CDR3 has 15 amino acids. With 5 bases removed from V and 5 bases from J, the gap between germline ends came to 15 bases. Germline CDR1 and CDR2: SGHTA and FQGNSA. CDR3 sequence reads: CASSTGGGRNEKLFF. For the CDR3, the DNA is TGTGCCAGCAGCACGGGGGGTGGTAGGAATGAAAAACTGTTTTTT.

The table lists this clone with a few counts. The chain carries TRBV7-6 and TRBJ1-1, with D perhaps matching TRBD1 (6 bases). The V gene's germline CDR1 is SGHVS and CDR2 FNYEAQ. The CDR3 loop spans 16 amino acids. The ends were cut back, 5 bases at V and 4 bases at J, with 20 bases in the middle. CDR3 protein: CASSLAPGGPGTEAFF. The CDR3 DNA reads TGTGCCAGCAGCCTGGCCCCGGGGGGCCCGGGCACTGAAGCTTTCTTT.

The CDR3 DNA follows: TGTGCCAGCAGCTTACGACAGAACACTGAAGCTTTCTTT. Protein product: CASSLRQNTEAFF. The V call is TRBV5-6, the J call TRBJ1-1; D gene uncertain. Germline loops: CDR1 SGHDT, CDR2 YYEEEE. Deletions cut 2 bases from V and 1 base from J, with 6 bases between. CDR3 length: 13 amino acids.

CDR3 DNA: TGTGCCAGCAGGGGGAGACTAGGCAACGAGCAGTACTTC. Translating gives CASRGRLGNEQYF. The chain links TRBV28 to TRBJ2-7; tentative D call: TRBD2 (6 bases). Per germline, CDR1 MDHEN and CDR2 SYDVKM. Trimming took 6 bases from V and 5 from J, leaving 14 bases between them. The CDR3 contains 13 residues. Full variable domain (remainder filled in from reference TRBV28 and TRBJ2-7): DVKVTQSSRYLVKRTGEKVFLECVQDMDHENMFWYRQDPGLGLRLIYFSYDVKMKEKGDIPEGYSVSREKKERFSLILESASTNQTSMYLCASRGRLGNEQYFGPGTRLTVT.